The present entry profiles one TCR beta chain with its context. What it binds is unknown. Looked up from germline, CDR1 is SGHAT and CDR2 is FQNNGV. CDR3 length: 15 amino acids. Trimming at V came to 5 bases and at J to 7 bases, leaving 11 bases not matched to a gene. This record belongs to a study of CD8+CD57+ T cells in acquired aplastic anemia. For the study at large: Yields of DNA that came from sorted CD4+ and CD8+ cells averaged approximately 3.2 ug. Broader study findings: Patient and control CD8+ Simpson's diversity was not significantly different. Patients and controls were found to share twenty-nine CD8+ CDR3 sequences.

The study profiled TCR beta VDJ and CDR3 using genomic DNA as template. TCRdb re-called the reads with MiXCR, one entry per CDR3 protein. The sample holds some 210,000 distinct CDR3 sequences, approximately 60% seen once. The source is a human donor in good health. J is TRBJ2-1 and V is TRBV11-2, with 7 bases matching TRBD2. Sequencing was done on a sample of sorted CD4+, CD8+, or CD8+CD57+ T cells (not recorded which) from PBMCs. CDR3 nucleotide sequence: TGTGCCAGCAGCCCAAAGCGGGGCGGAGCAAATGAGCAGTTCTTC. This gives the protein CASSPKRGGANEQFF.